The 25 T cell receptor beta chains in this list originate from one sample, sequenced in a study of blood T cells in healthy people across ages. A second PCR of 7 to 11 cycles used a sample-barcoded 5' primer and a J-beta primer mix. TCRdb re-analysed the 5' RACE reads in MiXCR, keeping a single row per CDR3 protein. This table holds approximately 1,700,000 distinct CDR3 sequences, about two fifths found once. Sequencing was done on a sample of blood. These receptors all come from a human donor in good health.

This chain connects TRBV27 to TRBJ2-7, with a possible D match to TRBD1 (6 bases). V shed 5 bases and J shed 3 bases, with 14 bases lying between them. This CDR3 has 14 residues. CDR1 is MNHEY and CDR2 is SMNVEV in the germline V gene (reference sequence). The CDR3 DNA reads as TGTGCCAGCAGTCCGGGACACCAAGTCTACGAGCAGTACTTC. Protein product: CASSPGHQVYEQYF.

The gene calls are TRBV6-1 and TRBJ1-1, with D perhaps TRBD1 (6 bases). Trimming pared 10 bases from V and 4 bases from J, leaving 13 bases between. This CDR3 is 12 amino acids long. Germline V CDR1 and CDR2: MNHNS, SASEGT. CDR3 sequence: CAISTGGTEAFF. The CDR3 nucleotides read TGTGCCATTTCGACAGGCGGCACTGAAGCTTTCTTT.

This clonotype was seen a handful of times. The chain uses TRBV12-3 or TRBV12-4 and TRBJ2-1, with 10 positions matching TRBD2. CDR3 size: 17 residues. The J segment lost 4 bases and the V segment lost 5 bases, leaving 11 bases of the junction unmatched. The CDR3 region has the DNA TGTGCCAGCAGTGCTAGACAATATAGCGGGGGGTACAATGAGCAGTTCTTC. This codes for CASSARQYSGGYNEQFF.

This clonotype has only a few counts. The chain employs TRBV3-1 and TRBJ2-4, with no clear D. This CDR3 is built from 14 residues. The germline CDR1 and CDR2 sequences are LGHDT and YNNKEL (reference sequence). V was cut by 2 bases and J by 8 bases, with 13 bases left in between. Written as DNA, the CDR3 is TGTGCCAGCAGCCAACTGGGAAGAACGGACATTCAGTACTTC. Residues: CASSQLGRTDIQYF.

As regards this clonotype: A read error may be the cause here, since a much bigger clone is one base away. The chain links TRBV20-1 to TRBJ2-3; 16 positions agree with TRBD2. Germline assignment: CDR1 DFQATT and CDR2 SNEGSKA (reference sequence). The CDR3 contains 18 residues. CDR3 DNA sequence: TGCAGTGCTAGAGATCTTAGAGGGACTAGCGGGGGGGTAGATGCGCAGTATTTT. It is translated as CSARDLRGTSGGVDAQYF.

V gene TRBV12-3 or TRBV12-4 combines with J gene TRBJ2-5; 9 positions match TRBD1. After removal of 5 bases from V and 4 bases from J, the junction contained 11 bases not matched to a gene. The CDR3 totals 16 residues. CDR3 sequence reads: CASSPGVGTGLETQYF. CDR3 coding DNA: TGTGCCAGCAGTCCAGGGGTGGGGACAGGGCTAGAGACCCAGTACTTC.

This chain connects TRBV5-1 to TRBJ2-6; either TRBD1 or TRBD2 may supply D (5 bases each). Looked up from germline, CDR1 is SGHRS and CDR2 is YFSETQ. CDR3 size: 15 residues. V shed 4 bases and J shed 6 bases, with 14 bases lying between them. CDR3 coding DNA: TGCGCCAGCAGCCTTCAGCCCGGGACGGCCAACGTCCTGACTTTC. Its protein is CASSLQPGTANVLTF.

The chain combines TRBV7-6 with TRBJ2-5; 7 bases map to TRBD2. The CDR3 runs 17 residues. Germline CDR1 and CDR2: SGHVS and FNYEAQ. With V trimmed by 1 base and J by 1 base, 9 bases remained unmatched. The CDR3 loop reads CASSLDRMGGGQETQYF. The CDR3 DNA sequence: TGTGCCAGCAGCTTAGATAGGATGGGCGGGGGCCAAGAGACCCAGTACTTC.

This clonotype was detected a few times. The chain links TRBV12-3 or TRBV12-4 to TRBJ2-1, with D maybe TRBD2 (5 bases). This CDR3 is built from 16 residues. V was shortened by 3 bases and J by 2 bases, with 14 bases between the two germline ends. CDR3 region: CASSFGETSAYNEQFF. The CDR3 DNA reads TGTGCCAGCAGTTTCGGGGAAACCAGTGCCTACAATGAGCAGTTCTTC.

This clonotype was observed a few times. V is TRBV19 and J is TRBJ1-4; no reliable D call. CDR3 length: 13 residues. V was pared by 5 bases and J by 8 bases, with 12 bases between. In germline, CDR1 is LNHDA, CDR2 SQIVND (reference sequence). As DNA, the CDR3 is TGTGCCAGTAGTCGCTCTTGGAGGGAAAAACTGTTTTTT. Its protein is CASSRSWREKLFF.

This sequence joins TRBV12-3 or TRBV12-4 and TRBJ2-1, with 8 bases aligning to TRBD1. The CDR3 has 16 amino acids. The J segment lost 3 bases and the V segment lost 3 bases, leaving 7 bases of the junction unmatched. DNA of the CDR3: TGTGCCAGCAGTTTTTCCGACAGGGGTTACTACAATGAGCAGTTCTTC. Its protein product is CASSFSDRGYYNEQFF.

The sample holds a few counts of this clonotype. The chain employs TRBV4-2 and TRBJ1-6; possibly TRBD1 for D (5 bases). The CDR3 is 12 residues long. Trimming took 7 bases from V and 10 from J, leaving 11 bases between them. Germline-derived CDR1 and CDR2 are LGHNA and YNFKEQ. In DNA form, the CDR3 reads TGTGCCAGCACCGCAGCAGGGTCACCCCTCCACTTT. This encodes CASTAAGSPLHF.

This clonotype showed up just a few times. CDR3 bases: TGTGCCAGCAACCCGGGGGGGTCTGAAAAACTGTTTTTT. This codes for CASNPGGSEKLFF. The chain recombines TRBV6-6 with TRBJ1-4, with D perhaps matching TRBD1 (5 bases). The germline V and J ends were trimmed by 7 bases and 7 bases, with 13 bases remaining between them. The CDR3 has 13 residues. In germline, CDR1 is MNHNY, CDR2 SVGAGI (reference sequence).

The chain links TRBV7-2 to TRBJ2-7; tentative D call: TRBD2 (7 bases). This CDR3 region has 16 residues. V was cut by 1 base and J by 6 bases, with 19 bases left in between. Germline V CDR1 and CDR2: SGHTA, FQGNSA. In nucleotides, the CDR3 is TGTGCCAGCAGCTTAGTTGGCGGAGGGGGGGCGTCCGAGCAGTACTTC. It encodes CASSLVGGGGASEQYF. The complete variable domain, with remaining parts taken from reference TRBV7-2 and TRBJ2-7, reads GAGVSQSPSNKVTEKGKDVELRCDPISGHTALYWYRQSLGQGLEFLIYFQGNSAPDKSGLPSDRFSAERTGGSVSTLTIQRTQQEDSAVYLCASSLVGGGGASEQYFGPGTRLTVT.

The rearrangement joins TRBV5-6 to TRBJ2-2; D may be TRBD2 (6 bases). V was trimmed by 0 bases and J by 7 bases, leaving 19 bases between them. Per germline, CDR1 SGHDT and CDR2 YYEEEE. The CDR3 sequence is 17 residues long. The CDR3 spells CASSLVVGGWYVGELFF. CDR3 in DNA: TGTGCCAGCAGCTTGGTCGTCGGAGGGTGGTACGTCGGGGAGCTGTTTTTT. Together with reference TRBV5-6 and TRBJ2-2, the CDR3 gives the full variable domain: DAGVTQSPTHLIKTRGQQVTLRCSPKSGHDTVSWYQQALGQGPQFIFQYYEEEERQRGNFPDRFSGHQFPNYSSELNVNALLLGDSALYLCASSLVVGGWYVGELFFGEGSRLTVL.

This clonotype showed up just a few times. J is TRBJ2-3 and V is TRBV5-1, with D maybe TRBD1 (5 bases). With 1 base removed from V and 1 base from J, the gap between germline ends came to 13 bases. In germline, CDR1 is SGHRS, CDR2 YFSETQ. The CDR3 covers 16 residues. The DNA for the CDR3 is TGCGCCAGCAGCTTGACTCAGGGATCCGGCACAGATACGCAGTATTTT. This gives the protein CASSLTQGSGTDTQYF.

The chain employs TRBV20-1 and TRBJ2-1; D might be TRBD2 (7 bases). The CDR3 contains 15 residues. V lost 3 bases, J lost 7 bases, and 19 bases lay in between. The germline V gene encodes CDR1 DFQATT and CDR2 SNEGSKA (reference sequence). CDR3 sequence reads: CSASVWGGPRNEQFF. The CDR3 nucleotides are TGCAGTGCTAGCGTATGGGGGGGCCCAAGGAATGAGCAGTTCTTC.

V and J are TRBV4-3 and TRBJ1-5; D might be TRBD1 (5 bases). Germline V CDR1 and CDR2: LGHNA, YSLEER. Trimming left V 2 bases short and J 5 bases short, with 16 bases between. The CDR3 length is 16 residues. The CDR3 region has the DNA TGCGCCAGCAGCCAAAGGAGGGGTGCGGGGGATCAGCCCCAGCATTTT. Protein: CASSQRRGAGDQPQHF.

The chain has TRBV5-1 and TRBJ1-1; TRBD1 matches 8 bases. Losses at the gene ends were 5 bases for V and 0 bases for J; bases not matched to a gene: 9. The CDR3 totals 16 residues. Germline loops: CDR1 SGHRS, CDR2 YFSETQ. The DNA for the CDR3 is TGCGCCAGCAGTCAAGACAGGGGCACCTTGAACACTGAAGCTTTCTTT. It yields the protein CASSQDRGTLNTEAFF.

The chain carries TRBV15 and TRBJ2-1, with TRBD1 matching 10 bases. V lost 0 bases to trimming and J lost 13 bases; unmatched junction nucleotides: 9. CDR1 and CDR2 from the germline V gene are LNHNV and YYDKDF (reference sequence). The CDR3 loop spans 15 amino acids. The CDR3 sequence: CATSRERTGGSRQFF. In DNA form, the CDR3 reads TGTGCCACCAGCAGAGAGAGGACAGGGGGGAGTCGACAGTTCTTC.

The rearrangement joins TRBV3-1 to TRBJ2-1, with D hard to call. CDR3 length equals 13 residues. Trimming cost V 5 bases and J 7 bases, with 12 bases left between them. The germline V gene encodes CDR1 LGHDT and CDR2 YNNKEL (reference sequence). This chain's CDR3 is CASSSSGQNEQFF. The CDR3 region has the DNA TGTGCCAGCAGCTCCTCCGGGCAAAATGAGCAGTTCTTC.

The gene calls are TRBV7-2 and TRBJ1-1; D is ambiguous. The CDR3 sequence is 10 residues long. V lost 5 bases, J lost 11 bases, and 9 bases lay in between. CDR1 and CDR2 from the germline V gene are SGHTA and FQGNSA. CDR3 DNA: TGTGCCAGCAGCGGGTACAAGGCTTTCTTT. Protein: CASSGYKAFF.

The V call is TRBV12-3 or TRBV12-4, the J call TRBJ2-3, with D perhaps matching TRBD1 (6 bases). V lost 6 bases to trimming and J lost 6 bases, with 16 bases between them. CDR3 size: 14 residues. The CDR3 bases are TGTGCCAGCAGACAGGGAATTTTATTGGATACGCAGTATTTT. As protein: CASRQGILLDTQYF.

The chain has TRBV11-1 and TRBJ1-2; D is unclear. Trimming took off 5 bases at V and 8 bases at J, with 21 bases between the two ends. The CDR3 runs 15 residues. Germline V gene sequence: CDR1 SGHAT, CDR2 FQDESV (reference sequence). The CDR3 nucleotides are TGTGCCAGCAGCCAAAATGCCCCACGGGGAGCGGGCTACACCTTC. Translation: CASSQNAPRGAGYTF. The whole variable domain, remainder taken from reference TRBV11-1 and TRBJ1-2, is EAEVAQSPRYKITEKSQAVAFWCDPISGHATLYWYRQILGQGPELLVQFQDESVVDDSQLPKDRFSAERLKGVDSTLKIQPAELGDSAMYLCASSQNAPRGAGYTFGSGTRLTVV.

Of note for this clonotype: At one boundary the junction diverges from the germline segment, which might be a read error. The CDR3 loop reads CASSLAATGELFF. The CDR3 DNA reads TGTGCCAGCAGCTTAGCGGCCACCGGGGAGCTGTTCTTC. The V and J genes are TRBV7-2 and TRBJ2-1, with D maybe TRBD2 (5 bases). The CDR3 is 13 amino acids. Germline CDR1 and CDR2: SGHTA and FQGNSA.